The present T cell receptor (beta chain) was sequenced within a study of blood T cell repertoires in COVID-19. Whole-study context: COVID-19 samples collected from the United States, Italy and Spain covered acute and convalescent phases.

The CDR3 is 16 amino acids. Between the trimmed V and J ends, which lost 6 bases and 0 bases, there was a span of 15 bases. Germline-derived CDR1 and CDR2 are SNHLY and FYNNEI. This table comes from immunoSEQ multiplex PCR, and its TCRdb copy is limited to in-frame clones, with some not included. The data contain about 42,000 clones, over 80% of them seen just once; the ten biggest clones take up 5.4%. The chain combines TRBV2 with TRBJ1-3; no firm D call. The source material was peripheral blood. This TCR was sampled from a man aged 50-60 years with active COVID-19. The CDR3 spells CASREASQLSGNTIYF. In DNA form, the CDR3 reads TGTGCCAGCAGGGAGGCCTCACAGCTCTCTGGAAACACCATATATTTT.